The sequence of this T cell receptor beta chain was determined in a study of shared clonotypes between healthy human individuals. This clone was seen just once. The V gene's germline CDR1 is SGHDT and CDR2 YYEEEE. V lost 4 bases and J lost 5, with 18 bases in between. The length of the CDR3 is 15 residues. TCRdb keeps only in-frame clones here, not all; method: immunoSEQ multiplex PCR. The sample lists about 2,500,000 clones; just over 90% were seen once. This receptor was identified in a young man in good health. The chain employs TRBV5-6 and TRBJ2-5, with D unclear. What was sequenced was naive CD4+ T cells sorted from blood. Noted subset: CD45RA+ positively selected. CDR3 nucleotides: TGTGCCAGCAGCGTACGGGTCTACCAAGGGGAGACCCAGTACTTC. Protein: CASSVRVYQGETQYF.